Below are 2 T cell receptor beta chains sequenced from a single sample in a study of T-cell memory formation after mild COVID-19. Each CDR3 protein is one row after TCRdb ran MiXCR on the 5' RACE reads. The sample shows 210,000 or so distinct CDR3 sequences, 10% of them seen only once. Material for sequencing was PBMCs or a T cell subset sorted from them (not recorded which). The receptor source for this set is a young man who had mild COVID-19 (a few samples of this study predate the infection). Cell type and time point are not known.

The chain uses TRBV30 and TRBJ1-4; D not resolved. CDR1 and CDR2 from the germline V gene are GTSNPN and SVGIG (reference sequence). This CDR3 has 14 amino acids. Trimming left V 0 bases short and J 8 bases short, with 13 bases between. The CDR3 DNA is TGTGCCTGGAGTGTTCGACCCGGGTGGGAAAAACTGTTTTTT. It specifies CAWSVRPGWEKLFF.

V gene TRBV20-1 combines with J gene TRBJ2-5, with D hard to call. Germline CDR1 is DFQATT and CDR2 is SNEGSKA (reference sequence). The ends were cut back, 0 bases at V and 4 bases at J, with 6 bases in the middle. This CDR3 region has 12 residues. The CDR3 sequence: CSARDFIETQYF. The CDR3 nucleotides are TGCAGTGCTAGAGATTTCATAGAGACCCAGTACTTC.